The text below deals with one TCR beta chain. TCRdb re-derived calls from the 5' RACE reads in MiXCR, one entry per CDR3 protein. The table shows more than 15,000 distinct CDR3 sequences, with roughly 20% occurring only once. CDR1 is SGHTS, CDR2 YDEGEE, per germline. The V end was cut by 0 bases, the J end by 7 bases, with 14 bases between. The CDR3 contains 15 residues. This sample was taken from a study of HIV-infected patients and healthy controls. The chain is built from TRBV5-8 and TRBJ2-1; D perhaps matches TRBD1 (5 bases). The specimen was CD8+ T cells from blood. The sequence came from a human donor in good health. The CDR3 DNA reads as TGTGCCAGCAGCTTGGAGTCAGGGCGGAATAATGAGCAGTTCTTC. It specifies CASSLESGRNNEQFF. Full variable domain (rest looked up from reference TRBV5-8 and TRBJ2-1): EAGVTQSPTHLIKTRGQQATLRCSPISGHTSVYWYQQALGLGLQFLLWYDEGEERNRGNFPPRFSGRQFPNYSSELNVNALELEDSALYLCASSLESGRNNEQFFGPGTRLTVL.